Listed here are 25 T cell receptor beta chains from one sample, sequenced in a study of blood T cell repertoires in COVID-19. Method: immunoSEQ multiplex PCR; TCRdb's copy keeps in-frame clones and lacks some. This table holds hundreds of thousands of clones, about 80% found once. The sequenced sample was peripheral blood. The origin of the receptors is a woman aged 80 or older with acute or convalescent COVID-19.

J is TRBJ1-1 and V is TRBV28; a weak D match, TRBD1 (6 bases). The CDR3 extends over 13 amino acids. V dropped 7 bases and J dropped 11 bases, with 20 bases sitting between them. Germline assignment: CDR1 MDHEN and CDR2 SYDVKM. CDR3 nucleotide sequence: TGTGCCAGCACCTCCCACAGGGCCGGCGGGGCTTTCTTT. Protein: CASTSHRAGGAFF.

The rearrangement joins TRBV6-2 or TRBV6-3 to TRBJ2-5; D is unresolved. The CDR3 runs to 14 residues. Germline loops: CDR1 MNHEY, CDR2 SVGEGT. V was cut by 2 bases and J by 2 bases, with 9 bases left in between. CDR3 loop: CASSYASRQETQYF. The CDR3 DNA follows: TGTGCCAGCAGTTACGCGTCTAGGCAAGAGACCCAGTACTTC.

This rearrangement joins TRBV5-6 to TRBJ1-6; no firm D call. The CDR3 length is 16 residues. Germline-derived CDR1 and CDR2 are SGHDT and YYEEEE. Trimming took off 0 bases at V and 0 bases at J, with 7 bases between the two ends. DNA of the CDR3: TGTGCCAGCAGCTTGGTAGGGAGCTCCTATAATTCACCCCTCCACTTT. Translating gives CASSLVGSSYNSPLHF. The whole variable domain, filled in from reference TRBV5-6 and TRBJ1-6, reads DAGVTQSPTHLIKTRGQQVTLRCSPKSGHDTVSWYQQALGQGPQFIFQYYEEEERQRGNFPDRFSGHQFPNYSSELNVNALLLGDSALYLCASSLVGSSYNSPLHFGNGTRLTVT.

The J gene is TRBJ1-1, the V gene TRBV3-1 (or the pseudogene TRBV3-2); D is undetermined. V was trimmed by 3 bases and J by 0 bases, leaving 5 bases between them. CDR3 size: 13 residues. CDR1 and CDR2 from the germline V gene are LGHDT and YNNKEL (reference sequence). CDR3: CASSQRVNTEAFF. As DNA, the CDR3 is TGTGCCAGCAGCCAGCGGGTGAACACTGAAGCTTTCTTT.

The gene calls are TRBV28 and TRBJ2-3, with D possibly TRBD2 on 5 matching bases. The CDR3 totals 12 residues. V dropped 6 bases and J dropped 3 bases, with 7 bases sitting between them. Per the germline V gene, CDR1 is MDHEN and CDR2 is SYDVKM. The CDR3 here is CASRRTTDTQYF. CDR3 bases: TGTGCCAGCAGGAGGACTACAGATACGCAGTATTTT.

V is TRBV5-1 and J is TRBJ1-1, with 9 bases that match TRBD1. Germline V gives CDR1 SGHRS, CDR2 YFSETQ. CDR3 length: 14 residues. V lost 5 bases and J lost 3; bases outside the gene matches: 5. CDR3 loop: CASRGTGSHTEAFF. The CDR3, as DNA: TGCGCCAGCAGGGGGACAGGGTCGCACACTGAAGCTTTCTTT.

The V and J genes are TRBV6-2 or TRBV6-3 and TRBJ1-5; 8 positions match TRBD1. Per the germline V gene, CDR1 is MNHEY and CDR2 is SVGEGT. V dropped 2 bases and J dropped 1; count of bases not matched to a gene: 4. This CDR3 region has 16 residues. CDR3 in amino acids: CASSYPGQGSNQPQHF. CDR3 bases: TGTGCCAGCAGTTACCCCGGACAGGGAAGCAATCAGCCCCAGCATTTT.

The sample holds a few counts of this clone. The rearrangement joins TRBV28 to TRBJ1-2; TRBD1 agrees at 7 bases. After removal of 5 bases from V and 8 bases from J, the junction contained 14 bases not matched to a gene. Germline CDR1 MDHEN, CDR2 SYDVKM. There are 15 residues in the CDR3. For the CDR3, the DNA is TGTGCCAGCAGTCTTAGGACAGGCCCTGTGGGAGGCTACACCTTC. Residues: CASSLRTGPVGGYTF.

V and J are TRBV19 and TRBJ2-1, with 7 bases that match TRBD1. In germline, CDR1 is LNHDA, CDR2 SQIVND (reference sequence). Germline trimming cut 2 bases from V and 1 base from J; bases unmatched to any gene: 5. The CDR3 loop spans 16 amino acids. The chain's CDR3 is CASSIQGTASYNEQFF. The CDR3 DNA reads as TGTGCCAGTAGTATACAGGGGACAGCGTCCTACAATGAGCAGTTCTTC.

The chain has TRBV7-3 and TRBJ1-5, with D possibly TRBD1 on 6 matching bases. The ends were cut back, 4 bases at V and 0 bases at J, with 7 bases in the middle. The CDR3 is 14 residues long. CDR1 is SGHTA and CDR2 is FQGTGA in the germline V gene. This chain's CDR3 is CASSWTDSNQPQHF. The CDR3 coding sequence is TGTGCCAGCAGCTGGACAGATAGCAATCAGCCCCAGCATTTT.

The chain recombines TRBV19 with TRBJ1-2; D gene unclear. The CDR3 covers 13 residues. Trimming stripped 10 bases from V and 4 bases from J, with 16 bases between. Germline V lookup: CDR1 LNHDA, CDR2 SQIVND (reference sequence). CDR3 DNA: TGTGCCACCCGGGGAAAGGGCGGCTATGGCTACACCTTC. Translated: CATRGKGGYGYTF.

This clone was recorded once. This sequence joins TRBV9 and TRBJ2-3; no clear D. Trimming removed 3 bases at V and 2 bases at J, with 7 bases between. Germline values: CDR1 SGDLS, CDR2 YYNGEE. The CDR3 extends over 13 amino acids. CDR3 sequence: CASSAQNTDTQYF. The CDR3 bases are TGTGCCAGCAGCGCCCAGAACACAGATACGCAGTATTTT.

The chain is built from TRBV5-4 and TRBJ1-1, with D maybe TRBD1 (6 bases). Per germline, CDR1 SGHNT and CDR2 YYREEE (reference sequence). Trimming cost V 4 bases and J 3 bases, with 16 bases left between them. CDR3 length equals 15 residues. This chain's CDR3 is CASSPKWGRYTEAFF. The CDR3 DNA reads as TGTGCCAGCAGCCCTAAATGGGGGCGGTACACTGAAGCTTTCTTT.

The chain joins TRBV6-5 to TRBJ1-6; D may be TRBD1 (5 bases). Germline lookup yields CDR1 MNHEY and CDR2 SVGAGI. The CDR3 spans 12 residues. With 2 bases removed from V and 13 bases from J, the gap between germline ends came to 9 bases. This chain's CDR3 is CASSYRGGPLHF. The CDR3 DNA follows: TGTGCCAGCAGTTACCGGGGGGGGCCCCTCCACTTT.

The V call is TRBV28, the J call TRBJ1-2, with a tentative D call TRBD1 (6 bases). The CDR3 consists of 14 residues. CDR1 and CDR2 (germline): MDHEN, SYDVKM. V lost 6 bases to trimming and J lost 7 bases, with 18 bases between them. This CDR3 is CASSPPTGSGGYTF. In DNA, the CDR3 is TGTGCCAGCAGCCCTCCCACAGGGAGCGGTGGCTACACCTTC.

The CDR3 reads CASSPHARGPNQPQHF. Here the CDR3 DNA reads TGTGCCAGCAGTCCACACGCCAGGGGGCCCAATCAGCCCCAGCATTTT. The chain couples TRBV6-2 or TRBV6-3 to TRBJ1-5; TRBD1 agrees at 8 bases. V shed 5 bases and J 3 bases; nucleotides not matched to a gene: 9. Germline V CDR1 and CDR2: MNHEY, SVGEGT. CDR3 length equals 16 residues.

V gene TRBV2 combines with J gene TRBJ1-1; D is uncertain. Germline V CDR1 and CDR2: SNHLY, FYNNEI. The CDR3 loop spans 13 amino acids. V lost 6 bases to trimming and J lost 1 base, with 9 bases between them. The CDR3 DNA is TGTGCCAGCAGCCAGCTAGAGAACACTGAAGCTTTCTTT. Its protein is CASSQLENTEAFF.

The chain carries TRBV7-2 and TRBJ2-3; 12 bases match TRBD2. CDR1 and CDR2 (germline): SGHTA, FQGNSA. The CDR3 contains 16 residues. J lost 4 bases, V lost 1 base, and 3 bases had no gene match. The CDR3 DNA reads TGTGCCAGCAGCTTAGTTGCTAGCGGGAGGGCAGATACGCAGTATTTT. Translation gives CASSLVASGRADTQYF.

This clone was counted once. The genes are TRBV7-3 and TRBJ1-1; a weak D match, TRBD1 (5 bases). Trimming shortened V by 3 bases and J by 12 bases, and 17 bases separated the two germline ends. This CDR3 is built from 13 residues. Germline V gives CDR1 SGHTA, CDR2 FQGTGA. The CDR3 nucleotides read TGTGCCAGCAGCTTGACGGCGGTGACAGCGACTTTCTTT. It translates to CASSLTAVTATFF.

V gene TRBV5-1 combines with J gene TRBJ1-6; no reliable D call. The V gene's germline CDR1 is SGHRS and CDR2 YFSETQ. This CDR3 spans 14 amino acids. V shed 4 bases and J shed 8 bases, with 13 bases lying between them. CDR3 sequence: CASSQLGLDSPLHF. As DNA, the CDR3 is TGCGCCAGCAGCCAGCTTGGTCTAGATTCACCCCTCCACTTT.

The rearrangement joins TRBV11-3 to TRBJ2-1; 9 bases align to TRBD1. The CDR3 has 17 amino acids. The J segment lost 2 bases and the V segment lost 8 bases, leaving 13 bases of the junction unmatched. Germline V gives CDR1 SGHNT, CDR2 YENEEA. CDR3 sequence: CASYRGPRGRPYNEQFF. The CDR3 DNA reads TGTGCCAGCTACAGGGGGCCCAGGGGGAGACCCTACAATGAGCAGTTCTTC.

This sequence joins TRBV28 and TRBJ1-2; D gene ambiguous. The CDR3 length is 15 residues. Germline V CDR1 and CDR2: MDHEN, SYDVKM. V was trimmed by 5 bases and J by 4 bases, leaving 17 bases between them. As DNA, the CDR3 is TGTGCCAGCAGTCCATGGGAGGGAAGAATCTATGGCTACACCTTC. This translates into CASSPWEGRIYGYTF.

The rearrangement uses TRBV29-1 and TRBJ2-3; D remains ambiguous. This CDR3 is 11 amino acids long. CDR1 is SQVTM, CDR2 ANQGSEA, per germline. V gave up 6 bases and J gave up 4 bases, with 8 bases separating them. The CDR3 is CSVLGADTQYF. The CDR3 DNA reads TGCAGCGTCCTAGGCGCAGATACGCAGTATTTT.

The rearrangement links TRBV7-2 to TRBJ1-2; D not certain. The CDR3 has 15 residues. Germline V gene sequence: CDR1 SGHTA, CDR2 FQGNSA. The ends were cut back, 0 bases at V and 3 bases at J, with 11 bases in the middle. The DNA for the CDR3 is TGTGCCAGCAGCTTAGCGGGGATCGGGGACTATGGCTACACCTTC. Its translation: CASSLAGIGDYGYTF.

The chain has TRBV6-5 and TRBJ2-1, with 9 nucleotides matching TRBD1. There are 16 residues in the CDR3. Trimming removed 2 bases from V and 4 bases from J; junction bases left unmatched: 6. CDR1 and CDR2 from the germline V gene are MNHEY and SVGAGI. The CDR3 bases are TGTGCCAGCAGTTACGGCTCGGGACAGGGATACAATGAGCAGTTCTTC. Translating it yields CASSYGSGQGYNEQFF.